This T cell receptor beta chain derives from a study of control samples from healthy donors and cancer patients. Only in-frame clones appear in the TCRdb table, and some are missing; sequencing was by immunoSEQ multiplex PCR. The profile shows around 200,000 clones, just under 95% of them singletons. Germline-derived CDR1 and CDR2 are SGHDN and FVKESK. This CDR3 comprises 12 residues. With 4 bases removed from V and 10 bases from J, the gap between germline ends came to 13 bases. The sequence came from a man between 50 and 59 years old in good health. This chain uses TRBV14 with TRBJ1-1; D gene unclear. Sequences were obtained from blood. The CDR3 sequence: CASSPRTLGAFF. The CDR3 nucleotides read TGTGCCAGCAGCCCTCGGACTTTGGGAGCTTTCTTT.